The TCR beta chain described here comes from a study of cytomegalovirus exposure and HLA in healthy donors. For the study at large: Roughly 89 million unique TCR sequences came from HLA-typed donors in an early release. Most donors, around 81% of a few hundred genotyped, fell in the Caucasian-associated ancestry cluster.

Concerning this clone: Its antigen is unidentified.

The PCR made use of 60 Vbeta and 13 Jbeta primers. The assay was immunoSEQ multiplex PCR, and TCRdb's table has in-frame clones only and misses some. The sample yields 100,000 to 120,000 clones, approximately 86% seen once. Germline V gene data show CDR1 as SNHLY and CDR2 as FYNNEI. The CDR3 extends over 15 amino acids. Trimming stripped 6 bases from V and 2 bases from J, with 11 bases between. Study conclusions and caveats: Highest at DRB1 and lowest at HLA-C, TCR association rates differed among HLA loci in a later analysis.

The TCR was taken from a man aged 35 to 55 in good health and CMV-seronegative. What was sequenced was PBMCs. J is TRBJ2-6 and V is TRBV2; D is unresolved. The CDR3: CASRGWATGANVLTF. The CDR3 bases are TGTGCCAGCAGGGGCTGGGCTACTGGGGCCAACGTCCTGACTTTC.